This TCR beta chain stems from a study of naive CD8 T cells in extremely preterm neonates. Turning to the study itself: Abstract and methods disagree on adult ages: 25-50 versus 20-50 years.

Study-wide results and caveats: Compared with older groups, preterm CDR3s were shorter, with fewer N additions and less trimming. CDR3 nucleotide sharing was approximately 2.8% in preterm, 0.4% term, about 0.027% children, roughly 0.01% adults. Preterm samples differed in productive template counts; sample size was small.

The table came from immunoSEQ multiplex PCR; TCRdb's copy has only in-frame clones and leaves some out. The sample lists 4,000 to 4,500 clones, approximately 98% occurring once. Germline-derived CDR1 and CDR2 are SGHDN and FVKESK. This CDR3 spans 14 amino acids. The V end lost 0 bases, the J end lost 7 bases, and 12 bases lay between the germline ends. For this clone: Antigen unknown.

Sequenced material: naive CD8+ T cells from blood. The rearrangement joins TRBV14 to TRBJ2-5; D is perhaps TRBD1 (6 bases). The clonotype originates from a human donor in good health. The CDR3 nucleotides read TGTGCCAGCAGCCAAGATAACAGGGCGGGGACCCAGTACTTC. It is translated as CASSQDNRAGTQYF.